The T cell receptor beta chain described here comes from a study of blood T cell repertoires in COVID-19. Germline V gene sequence: CDR1 MNHEY, CDR2 SVGAGI. Trimming took off 8 bases at V and 0 bases at J, with 5 bases between the two ends. This CDR3 is built from 12 residues. Sequencing was performed with immunoSEQ multiplex PCR; in TCRdb, only in-frame clones are kept and a portion is missing. The table has 130,000 or so clones, 86% seen once. This clone has more than one count but fewer than ten. This sample includes further DNA sequences coding for the same CDR3. This sequence was found in a woman aged 65 to 85 with COVID-19, enrolled during active disease. The chain has TRBV6-5 and TRBJ1-3; D is unclear. The sample comprised peripheral blood. CDR3 sequence reads: CASHSSGNTIYF. The CDR3 bases are TGTGCCAGCCATAGCTCTGGAAACACCATATATTTT.